Included here is one T cell receptor beta chain sequence, with context. Its antigen is unidentified. Germline loops: CDR1 SEHNR, CDR2 FQNEAQ (reference sequence). The CDR3 totals 13 residues. With 5 bases clipped from V and 4 bases from J, the junction kept 4 bases outside the gene matches. These data belong to a study of cytomegalovirus exposure and HLA in healthy donors. The overall study: A data release that came early held about 89 million unique TCRs from HLA-typed donors. Study-wide findings and caveats: It was reportedly the case that the classifier diagnosed cytomegalovirus status with high specificity and sensitivity.

The PCR ran on 60 Vbeta and 13 Jbeta primers. Profiled with immunoSEQ multiplex PCR; TCRdb holds only in-frame clones, not every one. Among about 130,000 clones listed, about three quarters were seen once. This chain uses TRBV7-9 with TRBJ2-7, with TRBD1 matching 8 bases. This receptor was obtained from a woman aged 35 to 49 in good health and CMV-seronegative. Input material: PBMCs. CDR3 in DNA: TGTGCCAGCAGCCACCGGGACAGGTACGAGCAGTACTTC. Amino acid sequence: CASSHRDRYEQYF.